Presented here are 21 T cell receptor beta chains from one specimen sequenced in a study of OX40 agonist ivuxolimab in advanced cancers. Measured with immunoSEQ multiplex PCR; TCRdb has only the in-frame clones, and not every one. The sample has more than 35,000 clones; 78% are singletons. The source was CD4+ or CD8+ T cells sorted from blood, collected in a trial of the OX40 agonist ivuxolimab. The receptors originated from an adult with an advanced solid tumor such as melanoma, head and neck, liver or kidney cancer.

The rearrangement links TRBV14 to TRBJ1-1; 7 positions agree with TRBD1. The junction had 9 bases not matched to a gene; V was cut back by 1 base and J by 1 base. CDR3 length: 17 amino acids. Germline V gives CDR1 SGHDN, CDR2 FVKESK. In nucleotides, the CDR3 is TGTGCCAGCAGCCAAGCCTTTGACAGGGTTGCGAACACTGAAGCTTTCTTT. Protein product: CASSQAFDRVANTEAFF.

The chain has TRBV30 and TRBJ1-4, with TRBD1 as a possible D gene (5 bases). V lost 2 bases, J lost 5 bases, and 15 bases lay in between. This CDR3 spans 15 amino acids. Per germline, CDR1 GTSNPN and CDR2 SVGIG (reference sequence). DNA of the CDR3: TGTGCCTGGAGTTCCGCGGGGGGGAGGAATGAAAAACTGTTTTTT. Protein: CAWSSAGGRNEKLFF.

The chain recombines TRBV6-5 with TRBJ2-7; D not certain. The CDR3 is made up of 13 amino acids. Germline CDR1 MNHEY, CDR2 SVGAGI. V lost 4 bases, J lost 4 bases, and 11 bases lay in between. The CDR3 nucleotides are TGTGCCAGCAGTTCTTACGACCAGTACGAGCAGTACTTC. Its protein is CASSSYDQYEQYF.

CDR3 amino acids: CASSPGTIYEQYF. The CDR3 bases are TGTGCCAGCAGCCCCGGGACTATATACGAGCAGTACTTC. This chain connects TRBV11-2 to TRBJ2-7; TRBD2 aligns across 7 bases. Trimming cost V 5 bases and J 4 bases; bases outside gene matches: 5. The CDR3 covers 13 residues. CDR1 is SGHAT and CDR2 is FQNNGV in the germline V gene.

The CDR3 protein is CASSLWTAEFQETQYF. The CDR3 nucleotides are TGTGCCAGCAGCTTATGGACAGCTGAGTTCCAAGAGACCCAGTACTTC. This sequence joins TRBV5-4 and TRBJ2-5, with D possibly matching TRBD1 (6 bases). The V end lost 2 bases, the J end lost 1 base, and 15 bases lay between the germline ends. CDR3 size: 16 residues. Germline-derived CDR1 and CDR2 are SGHNT and YYREEE (reference sequence).

V is TRBV6-1 and J is TRBJ2-1; the D call may be TRBD1 or TRBD2 (5 bases each). CDR3 length equals 14 residues. The V end lost 7 bases, the J end lost 0 bases, and 10 bases lay between the germline ends. Germline V lookup: CDR1 MNHNS, CDR2 SASEGT. This CDR3 reads CASTRDGSYNEQFF. The CDR3 DNA reads as TGTGCCAGCACCCGGGACGGCTCCTACAATGAGCAGTTCTTC.

Here the CDR3 DNA reads TGTGCCAGCAGAATGAACACTGAAGCTTTCTTT. Translating gives CASRMNTEAFF. The gene calls are TRBV2 and TRBJ1-1; D is unresolved. V lost 6 bases to trimming and J lost 0 bases, with 2 bases between them. Germline CDR1 and CDR2: SNHLY and FYNNEI. The CDR3 has 11 residues.

This clone has more than one count but fewer than ten. The chain's CDR3 is CASSESPGGRSEQFF. The CDR3 bases are TGTGCCAGCAGTGAGTCGCCGGGGGGCCGCTCGGAGCAGTTCTTC. This rearrangement joins TRBV2 to TRBJ2-1; weak D call: TRBD2 (7 bases). This CDR3 comprises 15 residues. The V and J ends lost 3 bases and 10 bases respectively, with 19 bases between them. Germline V gives CDR1 SNHLY, CDR2 FYNNEI.

The V call is TRBV6-4, the J call TRBJ2-2; tentative D call: TRBD2 (6 bases). V shed 1 base and J shed 7 bases, with 7 bases lying between them. This CDR3 has 13 residues. Per the germline V gene, CDR1 is MRHNA and CDR2 is SNTAGT. CDR3 protein: CASSDLGGGELFF. DNA of the CDR3: TGTGCCAGCAGTGACTTGGGGGGCGGGGAGCTGTTTTTT.

Remarks on this clone: At one end, the junction sequence differs from germline, possibly due to a read error. The same CDR3 arises from other DNA sequences in this sample as well. V and J are TRBV9 and TRBJ2-6; D is perhaps TRBD1 (5 bases). CDR1 is SGDLS, CDR2 YYNGEE, per germline. The CDR3 consists of 16 residues. This chain's CDR3 is CASSVAITFGANVLTF. The CDR3 region has the DNA TGTGCCAGCAGCGTAGCTATAACCTTTGGGGCCAATGTCCTGACTTTC.

The V and J genes are TRBV6-5 and TRBJ1-2; D unresolved. The V end was cut by 6 bases, the J end by 4 bases, with 15 bases between. In germline, CDR1 is MNHEY, CDR2 SVGAGI. CDR3 size: 14 residues. The CDR3 spells CASRPDGASYGYTF. The CDR3 nucleotides are TGTGCCAGCAGACCGGACGGAGCCTCCTATGGCTACACCTTC.

This chain connects TRBV29-1 to TRBJ1-1; 7 bases map to TRBD1. The V gene's germline CDR1 is SQVTM and CDR2 ANQGSEA. V lost 5 bases, J lost 4 bases, and 10 bases stayed unmatched. CDR3 length: 14 amino acids. CDR3 residues: CSVPKQGSITEAFF. For the CDR3, the DNA is TGCAGCGTTCCGAAACAGGGGTCCATCACTGAAGCTTTCTTT.

The chain recombines TRBV7-6 with TRBJ2-2; D is unclear. V dropped 2 bases and J dropped 3 bases, with 7 bases sitting between them. CDR3 length equals 14 residues. Germline values: CDR1 SGHVS, CDR2 FNYEAQ. CDR3 amino acids: CASSLQAHTGELFF. In nucleotides, the CDR3 is TGTGCCAGCAGCTTACAGGCTCACACCGGGGAGCTGTTTTTT.

The chain couples TRBV25-1 to TRBJ2-5; D is possibly TRBD2 (5 bases). Gene TRBJ2-7 matches the end of the DNA better, so the J call may be wrong. Germline CDR1 and CDR2: MGHDK and SYGVNS. The CDR3 spans 12 residues. The CDR3 region has the DNA TGTGCCAGCAAGCTAGAGGGTTACGAGCAGTACTTC. Encoded protein: CASKLEGYEQYF.

This clone was picked up a small number of times. The gene calls are TRBV2 and TRBJ2-1; D gene unclear. This CDR3 is built from 13 residues. CDR1 is SNHLY and CDR2 is FYNNEI in the germline V gene. The V end lost 7 bases, the J end lost 4 bases, and 11 bases lay between the germline ends. CDR3 residues: CASTGLSYNEQFF. The DNA of the CDR3 is TGTGCCAGCACCGGCCTCTCTTACAATGAGCAGTTCTTC.

The rearrangement uses TRBV6-1 and TRBJ2-7; D call uncertain. Germline loops: CDR1 MNHNS, CDR2 SASEGT. The CDR3 contains 14 residues. Trimming stripped 1 base from V and 2 bases from J, with 9 bases between. The CDR3 nucleotides read TGTGCCAGCAGTGAAGGGGATAGAGCCTACGAGCAGTACTTC. It encodes CASSEGDRAYEQYF.

The rearrangement links TRBV9 to TRBJ2-3; D is ambiguous. The germline CDR1 and CDR2 sequences are SGDLS and YYNGEE. V was clipped by 0 bases and J by 6 bases, with 11 bases between them. The CDR3 length is 14 residues. CDR3 region: CASSVAGAGDTQYF. The DNA for the CDR3 is TGTGCCAGCAGCGTAGCGGGCGCCGGGGATACGCAGTATTTT.

The J gene is TRBJ2-7, the V gene TRBV30, with 8 nucleotides matching TRBD1. The length of the CDR3 is 15 residues. Unmatched junction bases numbered 14, after V lost 5 bases and J lost 5 bases. Germline loops: CDR1 GTSNPN, CDR2 SVGIG (reference sequence). The CDR3 is CAWGEPDRVYNEQYF. For the CDR3, the DNA is TGTGCCTGGGGGGAGCCGGACAGGGTTTACAACGAGCAGTACTTC.

The chain recombines TRBV18 with TRBJ2-3; 9 nucleotides match TRBD2. Per the germline V gene, CDR1 is KGHSH and CDR2 is LQKENI. The CDR3 is 16 amino acids. V trimming: 3 bases; J trimming: 2 bases; junction bases outside the gene matches: 6. The chain's CDR3 is CASSPRLADTTDTQYF. The DNA for the CDR3 is TGTGCCAGCTCACCCCGACTAGCGGACACCACAGATACGCAGTATTTT.

This clone was observed a handful of times. The chain uses TRBV11-2 and TRBJ2-3, with TRBD2 identical over 8 bases. The CDR3 runs to 16 residues. From germline, CDR1 is SGHAT and CDR2 FQNNGV. V lost 0 bases to trimming and J lost 1 base; unmatched junction nucleotides: 3. The CDR3 region is CASSLDLLAGTDTQYF. CDR3 nucleotides: TGTGCCAGCAGCTTAGACCTACTAGCGGGCACAGATACGCAGTATTTT.

The chain is built from TRBV7-9 and TRBJ2-7; a weak D match, TRBD1 (5 bases). CDR1 SEHNR and CDR2 FQNEAQ come from the germline V gene (reference sequence). The CDR3 is 15 residues long. V lost 1 base and J lost 1, with 11 bases in between. The CDR3 region has the DNA TGTGCCAGCAGCTTAGGGGGCCATCTTTCCTACGAGCAGTACTTC. Translating it yields CASSLGGHLSYEQYF.